A selection of T cell receptor beta chains follows, all from one sample in a study of OX40 agonist ivuxolimab in advanced cancers. The assay was immunoSEQ multiplex PCR, and TCRdb's table has in-frame clones only and misses some. The sample lists fewer than 90,000 clones, roughly nine tenths occurring once. The sample was CD4+ or CD8+ T cells sorted from blood, taken in a trial of the OX40 agonist ivuxolimab. These TCRs come from an adult with an advanced solid tumor such as melanoma, head and neck, liver or kidney cancer. Both conserved end residues are part of each CDR3. Fields, in order: CDR3 DNA, CDR3 protein, V gene, clone size, J gene, D gene. The D gene is left open where the match is weak. Only some rows state a clone size, as once, few, many or a class for expanded clones.

DNA: TGTGCCAGCAGCACCCCGGGACCACAAGAGACCCAGTACTTC
CDR3: CASSTPGPQETQYF
V: TRBV28
size: .
J: TRBJ2-5
D: .

DNA: TGTGCCAGCAGTACCAATGTAGGGTATGGCTACACCTTC
CDR3: CASSTNVGYGYTF
V: TRBV27
size: .
J: TRBJ1-2
D: .

DNA: TGCGCCAGCAGCTTGGCGGCCCAGGGTGGGGCCGGGGAGCTGTTTTTT
CDR3: CASSLAAQGGAGELFF
V: TRBV5-1
size: once
J: TRBJ2-2
D: .

DNA: TGTGCCACCCAGAGACTAGCTATCGGTGAGACCCAGTACTTC
CDR3: CATQRLAIGETQYF
V: TRBV28
size: .
J: TRBJ2-5
D: TRBD2

DNA: TGTGCCAGCAGTTACTTCCTTTCTTTAGCCAAAAACATTCAGTACTTC
CDR3: CASSYFLSLAKNIQYF
V: TRBV6-6
size: .
J: TRBJ2-4
D: .

DNA: TGTGCCAGCAGTTCGTCCCGCGGAGGGTATGGCTACACCTTC
CDR3: CASSSSRGGYGYTF
V: TRBV28
size: few
J: TRBJ1-2
D: .

DNA: TGTGCCAGCAGCTTAGAAGTCGTCGGAGAGACCCAGTACTTC
CDR3: CASSLEVVGETQYF
V: TRBV11-2
size: .
J: TRBJ2-5
D: .

DNA: TGTGCCATCAGTGACAGCGGGAGGGCTTCCCGCCCCCTTGAGCAGTTCTTC
CDR3: CAISDSGRASRPLEQFF
V: TRBV10-3
size: .
J: TRBJ2-1
D: TRBD2

DNA: TGTGCCTGGAAGGAGTTCGGCGGACCCTACGAGCAGTACTTC
CDR3: CAWKEFGGPYEQYF
V: TRBV30
size: .
J: TRBJ2-7
D: .

DNA: TGCGCCAGCAGCAGTCCAGGGGAGAGGACAGATACGCAGTATTTT
CDR3: CASSSPGERTDTQYF
V: TRBV5-1
size: .
J: TRBJ2-3
D: .

DNA: TGCAGCGTTGGGATGGGCAGCACCTATGGCTACACCTTC
CDR3: CSVGMGSTYGYTF
V: TRBV29-1
size: .
J: TRBJ1-2
D: .

DNA: TGTGCCACCAGAGGGCAGGGCGACACTGAAGCTTTCTTT
CDR3: CATRGQGDTEAFF
V: TRBV27
size: .
J: TRBJ1-1
D: .

DNA: TGTGCCAGCAGCCCCTACGCAGGGGGAAACGAGCAGTACTTC
CDR3: CASSPYAGGNEQYF
V: TRBV11-2
size: .
J: TRBJ2-7
D: TRBD1

DNA: TGTGCCAGCAGCTTAGTAGGGACTAGCGGGGGGACCCAGTACTTC
CDR3: CASSLVGTSGGTQYF
V: TRBV7-2
size: .
J: TRBJ2-5
D: TRBD2

DNA: TGTGCCTGGAGAAGAACAGGGGACGCACGCGGTACTGAAGCTTTCTTT
CDR3: CAWRRTGDARGTEAFF
V: TRBV30
size: few
J: TRBJ1-1
D: TRBD1

DNA: TGCGCCAGCAGCTTGGCGTCAGGGGAGCGGGAGCTGTTTTTT
CDR3: CASSLASGERELFF
V: TRBV5-1
size: .
J: TRBJ2-2
D: .

DNA: TGCGCCAGCAGTGATGCAGGGAATTCCCACGAGCAGTACTTC
CDR3: CASSDAGNSHEQYF
V: TRBV10-1
size: .
J: TRBJ2-7
D: .

DNA: TGTGCCAGCAGTGAAGCCCGGGGAACCGGGGAGCTGTTTTTT
CDR3: CASSEARGTGELFF
V: TRBV6-1
size: .
J: TRBJ2-2
D: .

DNA: TGTGCCAGCAGTGACACCGGGACTCCCCGGCTCAATGAGCAGTTCTTC
CDR3: CASSDTGTPRLNEQFF
V: TRBV28
size: .
J: TRBJ2-1
D: .

DNA: TGTGCCAGCAGGATGGACGGCAGCTCCTACAATGAGCAGTTCTTC
CDR3: CASRMDGSSYNEQFF
V: TRBV2
size: once
J: TRBJ2-1
D: .

DNA: TGTGCCAGCAGACGGCTGACGTATGGCTACACCTTC
CDR3: CASRRLTYGYTF
V: TRBV2
size: .
J: TRBJ1-2
D: .

DNA: TGTGCCAGCAGCTACAGGGTTCCTGGTGAGCAGTTCTTC
CDR3: CASSYRVPGEQFF
V: TRBV7-2
size: .
J: TRBJ2-1
D: .

DNA: TGTGCCAGCAGTGAATTCCAGCAGTCGTTCTTC
CDR3: CASSEFQQSFF
V: TRBV2
size: .
J: TRBJ2-1
D: .

DNA: TGCAGCGTTGAAATGTGGCAGAGAGAGCAGTTCTTC
CDR3: CSVEMWQREQFF
V: TRBV29-1
size: .
J: TRBJ2-1
D: .

DNA: TGTGCCAGCAGAGCCCCGGGACAGGGGATCTACGAGCAGTACTTC
CDR3: CASRAPGQGIYEQYF
V: TRBV6-5
size: .
J: TRBJ2-7
D: TRBD1

DNA: TGTGCCAGCAGTTATCGTAACGAGCAGTACTTC
CDR3: CASSYRNEQYF
V: TRBV6-9
size: .
J: TRBJ2-7
D: .

DNA: TGTGCCAGCTCACCGCGGGCTAGCGGGAGTATCGGTGGCACAGATACGCAGTATTTT
CDR3: CASSPRASGSIGGTDTQYF
V: TRBV18
size: .
J: TRBJ2-3
D: TRBD2

DNA: TGCGCCAGCAGCTTGGATCAGGGGAGTGGTGGCTACACCTTC
CDR3: CASSLDQGSGGYTF
V: TRBV5-1
size: .
J: TRBJ1-2
D: .

DNA: TGTGCCAGCAGTGAAGCTCTTGGGGGAACTAATGAAAAACTGTTTTTT
CDR3: CASSEALGGTNEKLFF
V: TRBV6-1
size: .
J: TRBJ1-4
D: .

DNA: TGTGCCAGCTCACCTGGTGGGTACGAGCAGTACTTC
CDR3: CASSPGGYEQYF
V: TRBV18
size: .
J: TRBJ2-7
D: .

DNA: TGTGCCAGTAGTATAGATCTTCCGGGGACAGGCCCTTTCGGAGCCAAAAACATTCAGTACTTC
CDR3: CASSIDLPGTGPFGAKNIQYF
V: TRBV19
size: .
J: TRBJ2-4
D: TRBD1

DNA: TGTGCCAGCAGTGTTCTGAGAGATACGCAGTATTTT
CDR3: CASSVLRDTQYF
V: TRBV2
size: .
J: TRBJ2-3
D: .

DNA: TGTGCCAGCAGCTTATTCCAGGGGTCGCGGGAGACCCAGTACTTC
CDR3: CASSLFQGSRETQYF
V: TRBV7-2
size: .
J: TRBJ2-5
D: .

DNA: TGCAGTGCCGACCAGTTCTACGAGCAGTACTTC
CDR3: CSADQFYEQYF
V: TRBV20-1
size: .
J: TRBJ2-7
D: .

DNA: TGTGCCAGCAGTTTTATGAGCGGGAGGACGTACAATGAGCAGTTCTTC
CDR3: CASSFMSGRTYNEQFF
V: TRBV6-5
size: .
J: TRBJ2-1
D: TRBD2

DNA: TGCAGCGTTGAAAACCCACGGGGGGTTGTTTTCTTT
CDR3: CSVENPRGVVFF
V: TRBV29-1
size: .
J: TRBJ1-1
D: .

DNA: TGTGCCAGCAGCTTGCGGGCCAATGAGCAGTTCTTC
CDR3: CASSLRANEQFF
V: TRBV11-3
size: few
J: TRBJ2-1
D: .

DNA: TGCGCCAGCAGCCTAGGGGCAGACTCGAACACCGGGGAGCTGTTTTTT
CDR3: CASSLGADSNTGELFF
V: TRBV5-1
size: .
J: TRBJ2-2
D: .

DNA: TGCGCCAGCAGCTTGGGCGGGGTCTCTTCCGGCGAGCAGTACTTC
CDR3: CASSLGGVSSGEQYF
V: TRBV5-1
size: .
J: TRBJ2-7
D: .

DNA: TGTGTCAGCAGCTTAGGGTCCGGTTCCTACGAGCAGTACTTC
CDR3: CVSSLGSGSYEQYF
V: TRBV11-3
size: .
J: TRBJ2-7
D: .

DNA: TGCGCCAGCAGGCTACCCGGACAGGGCTACGAGCAGTACTTC
CDR3: CASRLPGQGYEQYF
V: TRBV23-1
size: .
J: TRBJ2-7
D: TRBD1

DNA: TGTGCCAGCACCCTAAGCGGGAGGCGTCTCGAGCAGTACTTC
CDR3: CASTLSGRRLEQYF
V: TRBV28
size: .
J: TRBJ2-7
D: TRBD2

DNA: TGTGCCAGCAACGGCGGGGCCCCTAGCTCCTACGAGCAGTACTTC
CDR3: CASNGGAPSSYEQYF
V: TRBV28
size: once
J: TRBJ2-7
D: .

DNA: TGTGCCAGCAGTCCCCGTGGGACTACCATTCAGTACTTC
CDR3: CASSPRGTTIQYF
V: TRBV28
size: once
J: TRBJ2-4
D: TRBD2

DNA: TGTGCCTGGACAATTCAGGGCATGATTTCACCCCTCCACTTT
CDR3: CAWTIQGMISPLHF
V: TRBV30
size: .
J: TRBJ1-6
D: .

DNA: TGTGCCAGCGGGGACAGGGGTAGGACCGGGGAGCTGTTTTTT
CDR3: CASGDRGRTGELFF
V: TRBV2
size: .
J: TRBJ2-2
D: TRBD1

DNA: TGCGCCAGCAGCTTGCCTCCTGCGTACCAAGAGACCCAGTACTTC
CDR3: CASSLPPAYQETQYF
V: TRBV5-1
size: .
J: TRBJ2-5
D: .

DNA: TGTGCCAGCAGGAACAGGGGTTTTGAGACCCAGTACTTC
CDR3: CASRNRGFETQYF
V: TRBV6-1
size: .
J: TRBJ2-5
D: TRBD1

DNA: TGCGCCAGCAGCCTGGGACAGGGTCGCTATGGCTACACCTTC
CDR3: CASSLGQGRYGYTF
V: TRBV5-1
size: .
J: TRBJ1-2
D: TRBD1

DNA: TGTGCTAGCAGCGCGGGGTACCAAGAGACCCAGTACTTC
CDR3: CASSAGYQETQYF
V: TRBV7-7
size: .
J: TRBJ2-5
D: .

DNA: TGCGCCAGCAGCCAATTCTCTGGGGTAACTGAAGCTTTCTTT
CDR3: CASSQFSGVTEAFF
V: TRBV4-1
size: .
J: TRBJ1-1
D: .

DNA: TGTGCCAGCAGCTTAGGGCAGGGATCTAATGAAAAACTGTTTTTT
CDR3: CASSLGQGSNEKLFF
V: TRBV7-9
size: .
J: TRBJ1-4
D: .

DNA: TGCGCCAGCAGCTTGGCCAGGGGTGAGGCAGATACGCAGTATTTT
CDR3: CASSLARGEADTQYF
V: TRBV5-1
size: .
J: TRBJ2-3
D: .

DNA: TGTGCCAGCAGCTTTGGAGGCTCTGGGGCCAACGTCCTGACTTTC
CDR3: CASSFGGSGANVLTF
V: TRBV11-1
size: .
J: TRBJ2-6
D: .

DNA: TGCGCCAGCAGCTTGATCGGGGAGACCCAGTACTTC
CDR3: CASSLIGETQYF
V: TRBV5-1
size: .
J: TRBJ2-5
D: .

DNA: TGTGCCAGTTCCCCGACCGTCCCCGGGGAGCTGTTTTTT
CDR3: CASSPTVPGELFF
V: TRBV14
size: .
J: TRBJ2-2
D: .

DNA: TGCGCCAGCAGCATAACCGGGACAGGGATTCTACACGAGCAGTACTTC
CDR3: CASSITGTGILHEQYF
V: TRBV5-1
size: .
J: TRBJ2-7
D: TRBD1

DNA: TGCGCCAGCAGCTTCAATCGGGCGGGGAGCTCGAACACCGGGGAGCTGTTTTTT
CDR3: CASSFNRAGSSNTGELFF
V: TRBV5-1
size: .
J: TRBJ2-2
D: .

DNA: TGTGCCAGCAGCTTAGATTGGGGCGCAGGCCAGCCCCAGCATTTT
CDR3: CASSLDWGAGQPQHF
V: TRBV7-8
size: .
J: TRBJ1-5
D: .